The clone carrying this T cell receptor beta chain was counted ten times or more. Its antigen is not known. The whole isolated RNA underwent reverse transcription, so sequencing captured expressed TCRB transcripts. The table came from immunoSEQ multiplex PCR; TCRdb's copy has only in-frame clones and leaves some out. The sample consists of more than 300,000 clones, around 9.3% of them appearing once. With 7 bases clipped from V and 2 bases from J, the junction kept 12 bases outside the gene matches. Germline CDR1 is SGHTA and CDR2 is FQGNSA. The CDR3 extends over 17 amino acids. These data belong to a study of beta chain features in type 1 diabetes. Study-level findings and limits: There was a moderate but significant shortening of TCRB CDR3s in all four CD4+ subsets of Type 1 diabetes patients. Sequencing from cDNA could over-represent high-TCR-expressing cells.

Based on CD45RO/CCR7/CD25/CD127/CD95/CD27, CD4+ regulatory, stem cell-like memory, naive and central memory cells were sorted. This sequence originates from a man aged 25 to 40 with type 1 diabetes. The rearrangement links TRBV7-2 to TRBJ1-5, with 9 nucleotides matching TRBD1. What was sequenced was central memory CD4+ T cells from blood. CDR3 amino acids: CASTIGPGQGRNQPQHF. DNA for the CDR3: TGTGCCAGCACCATTGGCCCGGGACAGGGTCGCAATCAGCCCCAGCATTTT.